This entry is about one T cell receptor beta chain. It has no known antigen specificity. Base-call qualities are not available, and no considerably larger clone is one nucleotide away. The immunoSEQ Assay, a bias-controlled multiplex PCR, was used to amplify TCRbeta CDR3 regions from genomic DNA. In the authors' own workflow: Nucleated cell counts per sample were estimated from amplification of reference gene primers within the assay. To quantify the absolute abundance of each unique TCRbeta CDR3 rearrangement, sequence reads were collapsed and filtered. For each sample, productive Simpson clonality was calculated as the square root of Simpson's diversity index across productive rearrangements. TCRdb stores this immuneACCESS table with in-frame sequences only. Part of the clones is absent; in the studies checked, under half of the shortfall reflects unresolved V genes, and no reason is known for the rest. V and J calls and clone size come straight from that table; D and trimming were deduced from the DNA. Recorded for this sample are about 260,000 clones; approximately 90% of them occurred a single time. The biggest ten clones account for roughly 3.3% of the sample.

Based on the germline V gene (reference sequence), the CDR1 and CDR2 sequences are GTSNPN and SVGIG. Counted from cysteine to phenylalanine, this CDR3 has 13 amino acids. Only the CDR3 DNA stays, 39 bases, in frame from base 1. Relative to germline, V is 3 bases shorter and J is 7 bases shorter, with 10 bases between their ends. The data were taken from a study of blood T cell repertoires in COVID-19 (TCRdb year 2020). As for the study more broadly: Collaborator samples came from the United States, Italy and Spain and covered acute and convalescent phases of COVID-19. Samples were obtained from the ongoing ImmuneRACE study (first 160 participants) and from over 1,000 subjects provided by 6 global collaborators. Nearly every sample came with metadata listing a de-identified subject ID, COVID-19 status, age in years and sex. The prospective study material was composed of cDNA or gDNA derived from T cells, B-cell-depleted T cells, or PBMCs. Subjects who had been exposed to COVID-19, were actively infected with it, or had recovered from it provided the deeply sampled blood TCRbeta repertoires that made up the dataset. A freely available public database, intended as a resource for researchers studying the immune response to SARS-CoV-2, is where the repertoires were released. Where HLA class I and class II types were available, the types were taken from metadata supplied by the sample provider, not from assay-based typing.

Points the paper makes about the study in general: The quantity of clinical and demographic metadata differed by source and by participant and was supplied without curation.

The collaborating institutions used their own protocols to collect whole blood in K2EDTA tubes. Collaborator samples were shipped for TCRbeta analysis as frozen whole blood, isolated PBMCs, or DNA extracted from either sample type. The chain was built from TRBV30 and TRBJ1-6; a weak D assignment points to TRBD1 (5 bases agree). This sequence was found in a woman aged 40-49 years with acute or convalescent COVID-19. Sequencing was carried out using peripheral blood. The nucleotides are TGTGCCTGGAGGCAGGGTCTCAATTCACCCCTCCACTTT. Its translation is CAWRQGLNSPLHF. Joined to the reference TRBV30 and TRBJ1-6 proteins, this CDR3 gives the full variable domain: SQTIHQWPATLVQPVGSPLSLECTVEGTSNPNLYWYRQAAGRGLQLLFYSVGIGQISSEVPQNLSASRPQDRQFILSSKKLLLSDSGFYLCAWRQGLNSPLHFGNGTRLTVT.